This T cell receptor (beta chain) was profiled in a study of regulatory T cells in long-lasting Graves disease. This clonotype was counted ten times or more. Its target is unknown. Trimming at V came to 5 bases and at J to 6 bases, leaving 11 bases not matched to a gene. This CDR3 has 15 residues. Germline V gene lookup returns CDR1 MNHNS and CDR2 SASEGT. With iRepertoire HTBI primers and Arm-PCR of CDR3 regions, TCR beta libraries were built. TCRdb reanalysed the multiplex PCR reads using MiXCR and keeps one entry per CDR3 protein. The sample carries 500,000 to 700,000 distinct CDR3 sequences, approximately 15% recorded once. Findings and limits, study-wide: New patients shared 750 to 1,000 public clonotypes, fewer than the 2,500 to 3,500 shared by persistent patients.

This sample's time point: newly diagnosed GD, antithyroid drugs for less than 3 months. Extracted PBMC RNA gave rise to the TCR library. An endocrinology department in Xi'an, China, supplied the patients. The data also belong to a second study, concerning T cells in Graves' hyperthyroidism and ophthalmopathy.

This rearrangement joins TRBV6-1 to TRBJ2-7; 9 positions agree with TRBD1. The receptor's source is a woman aged 25-40 years with Graves disease. The sequenced sample was peripheral blood mononuclear cells (PBMCs), obtained at new diagnosis, from a patient treated with antithyroid drugs. DNA of the CDR3: TGTGCCAGCAGTCAGGGGACAGGGTCGATTCTCGAGCAGTACTTC. Translation: CASSQGTGSILEQYF.